Presented here are 23 T cell receptor beta chains from one specimen sequenced in a study of neurological immune-mediated disorders (dated 2019 in TCRdb). The receptor library was made with 5' RACE. For sequencing, an Illumina HiSeq 2500 was employed. TCRdb redid the processing of the public reads, applying fastp at Q25 and MiXCR, and retained in-frame beta chains. Each entry merges the rows of one CDR3 protein and shows their most common DNA and genes. This sample lists about 80,000 distinct CDR3 sequences; approximately 5% were detected once. 2.2% of the sample goes to the ten largest clones. Sequenced: PBMCs. Receptors originate from a woman under 40 with multiple sclerosis.

This clonotype was recorded at least ten times. The chain uses TRBV21-1 and TRBJ1-1; TRBD1 was called by the table and not checked on the DNA. TRBV21-1 counts as a pseudogene. The CDR3 loop spans 19 amino acids. The CDR3 here is CASSKGRQGAWVVDTEAFF. The CDR3 coding sequence is TGTGCCAGCAGCAAAGGAAGACAGGGGGCTTGGGTGGTGGACACTGAAGCTTTCTTT.

This clonotype appeared many times. This chain joins TRBV20-1 and TRBJ2-5; perhaps TRBD2 as D (5 bases). Germline V gene sequence: CDR1 DFQATT, CDR2 SNEGSKA (reference sequence). This CDR3 contains 11 residues. Trimming stripped 6 bases from V and 2 bases from J, with 7 bases between. This CDR3 reads CSAWTQETQYF. The DNA for the CDR3 is TGCAGTGCCTGGACTCAAGAGACCCAGTACTTC.

This clonotype was seen repeatedly, ten times or more. The genes are TRBV28 and TRBJ1-1; possible D gene TRBD1, 5 bases. CDR3 size: 14 residues. V was pared by 3 bases and J by 5 bases, with 13 bases between. Germline V gene data show CDR1 as MDHEN and CDR2 as SYDVKM. CDR3 region: CASSFGRGGTEAFF. The DNA of the CDR3 is TGTGCCAGCAGTTTCGGTAGGGGTGGGACTGAAGCTTTCTTT. The full variable domain, with the rest looked up from reference TRBV28 and TRBJ1-1, is DVKVTQSSRYLVKRTGEKVFLECVQDMDHENMFWYRQDPGLGLRLIYFSYDVKMKEKGDIPEGYSVSREKKERFSLILESASTNQTSMYLCASSFGRGGTEAFFGQGTRLTVV.

This clonotype was detected many times. The chain has TRBV3-1 and TRBJ2-2, with TRBD1 matching 8 bases. Germline V gives CDR1 LGHDT, CDR2 YNNKEL (reference sequence). There are 16 residues in the CDR3. Trimming cost V 1 base and J 5 bases; bases outside gene matches: 6. The CDR3 protein is CASSQGQGAWTGELFF. The CDR3 coding sequence is TGTGCCAGCAGCCAAGGGCAGGGGGCTTGGACCGGGGAGCTGTTTTTT.

This clonotype was seen at least ten times. This CDR3 is CASSPSSGRAYNEQFF. The CDR3 bases are TGTGCCAGCAGTCCCTCTAGCGGGAGGGCCTACAATGAGCAGTTCTTC. The rearrangement uses TRBV6-2 or TRBV6-3 and TRBJ2-1; TRBD2 matches at 12 bases. V shed 5 bases and J 2 bases; nucleotides not matched to a gene: 4. The CDR3 is made up of 16 amino acids. Germline-derived CDR1 and CDR2 are MNHEY and SVGEGT.

In its sample, this clonotype was seen many times. This chain links TRBV5-1 with TRBJ1-3; tentative D call: TRBD1 (5 bases). The germline CDR1 and CDR2 sequences are SGHRS and YFSETQ. This CDR3 spans 14 amino acids. Trimming removed 0 bases at V and 4 bases at J, with 8 bases between. CDR3 protein: CASSLDRIGNTIYF. The CDR3 DNA reads TGCGCCAGCAGCTTGGACAGGATCGGAAACACCATATATTTT.

The chain employs TRBV10-3 and TRBJ1-6; no firm D call. V shed 0 bases and J shed 7 bases, with 7 bases lying between them. The V gene's germline CDR1 is ENHRY and CDR2 SYGVKD. CDR3 length: 14 residues. The CDR3 region has the DNA TGTGCCATCAGTGAGTCGAAAGGGAATTCACCCCTCCACTTT. It specifies CAISESKGNSPLHF.

In this sample, this clonotype turned up many times. The J gene is TRBJ2-6, the V gene TRBV4-1; D gene unclear. This CDR3 comprises 16 residues. The germline V gene encodes CDR1 MGHRA and CDR2 YSYEKL. With 1 base removed from V and 1 base from J, the gap between germline ends came to 8 bases. The CDR3 here is CASSQGQGSGANVLTF. The DNA for the CDR3 is TGCGCCAGCAGCCAAGGTCAAGGGTCTGGGGCCAACGTCCTGACTTTC.

This clonotype was counted many times. V is TRBV5-1 and J is TRBJ2-5, with 10 bases identical to TRBD2. This CDR3 spans 17 amino acids. V dropped 0 bases and J dropped 5; count of bases not matched to a gene: 10. Looked up from germline, CDR1 is SGHRS and CDR2 is YFSETQ. The CDR3 DNA is TGCGCCAGCAGCTTGGTCTCCGGAGCGGGAGGGCCGGAGACCCAGTACTTC. Protein product: CASSLVSGAGGPETQYF.

In this sample, this clonotype turned up many times. The rearrangement uses TRBV3-1 and TRBJ2-4; D gene ambiguous. This CDR3 contains 15 residues. Germline-derived CDR1 and CDR2 are LGHDT and YNNKEL (reference sequence). Trimming left V 5 bases short and J 0 bases short, with 11 bases between. The DNA of the CDR3 is TGTGCCAGCAGCGGAAGCTATCTAGCCAAAAACATTCAGTACTTC. Translated: CASSGSYLAKNIQYF.

By sample fraction, this clonotype is medium-sized. The chain joins TRBV9 to TRBJ1-4, with no clear D. The CDR3 extends over 14 amino acids. Germline CDR1 SGDLS, CDR2 YYNGEE. Trimming stripped 0 bases from V and 3 bases from J, with 6 bases between. The CDR3 here is CASSVGYANEKLFF. DNA for the CDR3: TGTGCCAGCAGCGTAGGGTACGCTAATGAAAAACTGTTTTTT.

This clonotype was counted ten times or more. V gene TRBV20-1 combines with J gene TRBJ2-1; TRBD2 matches at 9 bases. After removal of 0 bases from V and 1 base from J, the junction contained 7 bases not matched to a gene. Germline CDR1 reads DFQATT; CDR2 reads SNEGSKA (reference sequence). The CDR3 sequence is 17 residues long. The CDR3 spells CSARDGVLAGSYNEQFF. In DNA, the CDR3 is TGCAGTGCTAGAGATGGAGTTCTAGCGGGATCCTACAATGAGCAGTTCTTC.

This clonotype was detected a few times. The CDR3 loop is CASSVLAGDSYNEQFF. The CDR3 bases are TGTGCCAGCAGCGTGCTAGCGGGGGATTCCTACAATGAGCAGTTCTTC. The chain couples TRBV9 to TRBJ2-1; TRBD2 aligns across 10 bases. The trim removed 2 bases at V and 1 base at J, leaving 3 bases unmatched. The germline V gene encodes CDR1 SGDLS and CDR2 YYNGEE. There are 16 residues in the CDR3.

This clonotype was seen at least ten times. The V and J genes are TRBV6-5 and TRBJ2-7; 9 nucleotides line up with TRBD2. CDR1 is MNHEY, CDR2 SVGAGI, per germline. J was trimmed by 2 bases and V by 5 bases; bases with no gene match: 13. The CDR3 has 17 amino acids. The CDR3 DNA reads TGTGCCAGCAGTCCGAGGCAAACGGGACTAGCAGCCTACGAGCAGTACTTC. Its protein product is CASSPRQTGLAAYEQYF.

In its sample, this clonotype was seen many times. The chain recombines TRBV27 with TRBJ1-1; 7 positions agree with TRBD1. This CDR3 region has 13 residues. Germline values: CDR1 MNHEY, CDR2 SMNVEV (reference sequence). Trimming took 1 base from V and 10 from J; bases not matched to a gene: 6. The chain's CDR3 is CASSLYRQGRAFF. The CDR3 bases are TGTGCCAGCAGTTTATACCGACAGGGACGAGCTTTCTTT.

This clonotype has a count of ten or more. The chain is built from TRBV10-2 and TRBJ2-7; TRBD1 matches at 7 bases. Per germline, CDR1 WSHSY and CDR2 SAAADI. J was trimmed by 0 bases and V by 6 bases; bases with no gene match: 5. The length of the CDR3 is 14 residues. The CDR3 DNA sequence: TGCGCCAGCAGACCGACAGGGATCTCCTACGAGCAGTACTTC. Translation: CASRPTGISYEQYF.

The sample holds many counts of this clonotype. The V call is TRBV20-1, the J call TRBJ2-3; 9 bases are shared with TRBD2. The CDR3 is 15 residues long. CDR1 is DFQATT and CDR2 is SNEGSKA in the germline V gene (reference sequence). V shed 6 bases and J 2 bases; nucleotides not matched to a gene: 9. The CDR3 sequence: CSAPGVAGATDTQYF. The CDR3, as DNA: TGCAGTGCCCCCGGGGTAGCGGGAGCCACAGATACGCAGTATTTT.

This clonotype came up a few times. A much larger clonotype is one base distant, so this may be a read error. The rearrangement links TRBV15 to TRBJ2-5; the D gene is possibly TRBD2 (5 bases). CDR1 is LNHNV and CDR2 is YYDKDF in the germline V gene (reference sequence). This CDR3 has 14 residues. The CDR3 DNA is TGTGCCACCAGCCGGGGAAGCATACAAGGGACCCAGTACTTC. The encoded protein is CATSRGSIQGTQYF.

This clonotype was observed many times. V usage is TRBV20-1 and J usage is TRBJ2-2; 8 bases are shared with TRBD2. The CDR3 sequence is 16 residues long. Germline V gives CDR1 DFQATT, CDR2 SNEGSKA (reference sequence). V shed 2 bases, J shed 3 bases, and the junction held 8 bases outside the gene matches. The CDR3 loop is CSARTSGSAHTGELFF. The CDR3 nucleotides read TGCAGTGCTAGAACCAGCGGGAGTGCGCACACCGGGGAGCTGTTTTTT.

This clonotype came up many times. The chain recombines TRBV27 with TRBJ2-3; D call uncertain. CDR1 and CDR2 from the germline V gene are MNHEY and SMNVEV (reference sequence). V lost 5 bases and J lost 4, with 16 bases in between. This CDR3 is built from 15 residues. CDR3 in amino acids: CASSPRGAAADTQYF. In DNA form, the CDR3 reads TGTGCCAGCAGTCCCCGAGGCGCCGCCGCAGATACGCAGTATTTT.

The chain employs TRBV25-1 and TRBJ2-1; TRBD1 or TRBD2 may be the D gene (7 bases each). The CDR3 covers 17 residues. The V end was cut by 3 bases, the J end by 7 bases, with 22 bases between. Germline CDR1 is MGHDK and CDR2 is SYGVNS. The CDR3 loop reads CASSDPTGRGGRNEQFF. CDR3 sequence (DNA): TGTGCCAGCAGTGACCCCACCGGCAGGGGGGGTCGGAATGAGCAGTTCTTC.

Here the CDR3 DNA reads TGTGCCAGCAGCTTAGCACAGGGGGCGCGGAATGAGCAGTTCTTC. Protein sequence: CASSLAQGARNEQFF. V gene TRBV7-8 combines with J gene TRBJ2-1; TRBD1 aligns across 9 bases. The J segment lost 7 bases and the V segment lost 0 bases, leaving 4 bases of the junction unmatched. Germline-derived CDR1 and CDR2 are SGHVS and FQNEAQ. There are 15 residues in the CDR3. Full variable domain (remainder filled in from reference TRBV7-8 and TRBJ2-1): GAGVSQSPRYKVAKRGQDVALRCDPISGHVSLFWYQQALGQGPEFLTYFQNEAQLDKSGLPSDRFFAERPEGSVSTLKIQRTQQEDSAVYLCASSLAQGARNEQFFGPGTRLTVL.

This clonotype has at least ten counts. This sequence joins TRBV3-1 and TRBJ1-1; 9 bases map to TRBD1. Germline V CDR1 and CDR2: LGHDT, YNNKEL (reference sequence). Germline trimming cut 1 base from V and 5 bases from J; bases unmatched to any gene: 11. The CDR3 consists of 17 residues. This CDR3 is CASSQVSTGGTLTEAFF. CDR3 nucleotide sequence: TGTGCCAGCAGCCAAGTCTCGACAGGGGGGACACTAACTGAAGCTTTCTTT.